These 32 T cell receptor beta chains originate from one sample sequenced in a study of lymphopenia after photon versus proton radiotherapy. Produced via immunoSEQ multiplex PCR; TCRdb's table is partial and in-frame only. In the table there are 30,000 to 35,000 clones, 80% to 90% of which are singletons. Source: peripheral blood, taken from a patient treated with proton-based radiotherapy. The receptors were sampled from a woman aged 70-85 years with pancreatic cancer. Some clones in this sample may be carry-over from other donors' samples.

The chain has TRBV10-3 and TRBJ1-5, with 7 positions matching TRBD1. With V trimmed by 2 bases and J by 2 bases, 3 bases remained unmatched. CDR1 and CDR2 from the germline V gene are ENHRY and SYGVKD. The length of the CDR3 is 15 residues. The CDR3 region is CAISESGQGNQPQHF. The CDR3 bases are TGTGCCATCAGTGAGAGCGGACAGGGCAATCAGCCCCAGCATTTT.

The chain employs TRBV19 and TRBJ1-4, with D perhaps TRBD1 (6 bases). This CDR3 is built from 14 residues. Germline CDR1 and CDR2: LNHDA and SQIVND (reference sequence). V lost 4 bases to trimming and J lost 7 bases, with 13 bases between them. The CDR3: CASSTGQGIEKLFF. The CDR3 bases are TGTGCCAGTAGTACGGGACAAGGCATTGAAAAACTGTTTTTT.

This chain links TRBV19 with TRBJ2-5; 7 positions agree with TRBD1. The CDR3 sequence is 15 residues long. Per germline, CDR1 LNHDA and CDR2 SQIVND (reference sequence). The J segment lost 0 bases and the V segment lost 3 bases, leaving 4 bases of the junction unmatched. The CDR3 reads CASSIRQGNQETQYF. CDR3 nucleotides: TGTGCCAGTAGTATCCGACAGGGAAACCAAGAGACCCAGTACTTC.

This chain links TRBV28 with TRBJ2-7; 7 bases match TRBD1. Germline V lookup: CDR1 MDHEN, CDR2 SYDVKM. This CDR3 comprises 15 residues. The trim removed 2 bases at V and 1 base at J, leaving 5 bases unmatched. In DNA, the CDR3 is TGTGCCAGCAGTTTAGGGACAGTTTCTTCCTACGAGCAGTACTTC. Residues: CASSLGTVSSYEQYF. The variable domain in full, completed from reference TRBV28 and TRBJ2-7, reads DVKVTQSSRYLVKRTGEKVFLECVQDMDHENMFWYRQDPGLGLRLIYFSYDVKMKEKGDIPEGYSVSREKKERFSLILESASTNQTSMYLCASSLGTVSSYEQYFGPGTRLTVT.

Written as DNA, the CDR3 is TGCGCCAGCAGGACGGCGGAGAGCTCCTACAATGAGCAGTTCTTC. Translating gives CASRTAESSYNEQFF. V is TRBV4-1 and J is TRBJ2-1, with D unresolved. CDR1 and CDR2 from the germline V gene are MGHRA and YSYEKL. This CDR3 is built from 15 residues. V was shortened by 6 bases and J by 0 bases, with 12 bases between the two germline ends.

V is TRBV9 and J is TRBJ2-3; D gene ambiguous. This CDR3 has 13 residues. Germline CDR1 is SGDLS and CDR2 is YYNGEE. V was trimmed by 4 bases and J by 5 bases, leaving 11 bases between them. The CDR3 sequence is CASSNLGRDTQYF. Written as DNA, the CDR3 is TGTGCCAGCAGCAATCTGGGTAGAGATACGCAGTATTTT.

The V and J genes are TRBV28 and TRBJ2-1; TRBD2 agrees at 10 bases. The CDR3 runs 15 residues. Trimming took 6 bases from V and 9 from J; bases not matched to a gene: 11. Per the germline V gene, CDR1 is MDHEN and CDR2 is SYDVKM. The chain's CDR3 is CASRYTSGNRIEQFF. The CDR3 DNA reads as TGTGCCAGCAGATATACTAGCGGGAATAGGATTGAGCAGTTCTTC.

The chain is built from TRBV28 and TRBJ2-2; unclear D gene. The CDR3 extends over 14 amino acids. Trimming left V 2 bases short and J 6 bases short, with 10 bases between. The germline V gene has CDR1 MDHEN and CDR2 SYDVKM. CDR3 in amino acids: CASSLRQRAGELFF. Written as DNA, the CDR3 is TGTGCCAGCAGTTTAAGGCAGAGAGCCGGGGAGCTGTTTTTT. Full variable domain (remainder filled in from reference TRBV28 and TRBJ2-2): DVKVTQSSRYLVKRTGEKVFLECVQDMDHENMFWYRQDPGLGLRLIYFSYDVKMKEKGDIPEGYSVSREKKERFSLILESASTNQTSMYLCASSLRQRAGELFFGEGSRLTVL.

This chain joins TRBV25-1 and TRBJ2-7; 10 bases agree with TRBD1. V gave up 7 bases and J gave up 1 base; unmatched junction bases: 4. The CDR3 is 14 residues long. Germline V gene data show CDR1 as MGHDK and CDR2 as SYGVNS. The CDR3 reads CASKTGGPSYEQYF. In nucleotides, the CDR3 is TGTGCCAGCAAGACAGGGGGCCCATCCTACGAGCAGTACTTC.

The V and J genes are TRBV5-4 and TRBJ2-1, with 9 bases that match TRBD2. This CDR3 contains 16 residues. V trimming: 0 bases; J trimming: 4 bases; junction bases outside the gene matches: 5. Germline V gene sequence: CDR1 SGHNT, CDR2 YYREEE (reference sequence). CDR3 DNA sequence: TGTGCCAGCAGCTTGGGTGGCGGGAGGGGATACAATGAGCAGTTCTTC. Its translation is CASSLGGGRGYNEQFF.

The chain joins TRBV7-8 to TRBJ2-7; 8 nucleotides line up with TRBD1. J gave up 2 bases and V 0 bases, and 6 bases lay outside the gene matches. The CDR3 loop spans 16 amino acids. Germline CDR1 and CDR2: SGHVS and FQNEAQ. CDR3 sequence reads: CASSLASQGATYEQYF. The DNA of the CDR3 is TGTGCCAGCAGCTTAGCGTCCCAGGGGGCTACCTACGAGCAGTACTTC.

V usage is TRBV5-1 and J usage is TRBJ2-5; D is undetermined. The germline V gene encodes CDR1 SGHRS and CDR2 YFSETQ. V dropped 1 base and J dropped 5 bases, with 12 bases sitting between them. The CDR3 extends over 14 amino acids. CDR3 DNA sequence: TGCGCCAGCAGCTTGACTACTCTGGGGGAGACCCAGTACTTC. Its protein product is CASSLTTLGETQYF.

Only one count was recorded for this clone. The chain recombines TRBV6-6 with TRBJ2-7, with 11 bases lining up with TRBD2. The germline gives CDR1 MNHNY, CDR2 SVGAGI (reference sequence). The trim removed 6 bases at V and 3 bases at J, leaving 7 bases unmatched. The CDR3 has 15 amino acids. CDR3 amino acids: CASSRTSGSLYEQYF. The DNA of the CDR3 is TGTGCCAGCAGCCGAACTAGCGGGAGCCTCTACGAGCAGTACTTC.

This chain joins TRBV10-2 and TRBJ1-5, with D hard to call. V lost 0 bases to trimming and J lost 1 base, with 7 bases between them. The CDR3 runs 15 residues. From germline, CDR1 is WSHSY and CDR2 SAAADI. The CDR3: CASSESVASNQPQHF. The CDR3 DNA reads as TGCGCCAGCAGTGAGTCGGTCGCGAGCAATCAGCCCCAGCATTTT.

The chain couples TRBV10-3 to TRBJ2-3, with D hard to call. Germline assignment: CDR1 ENHRY and CDR2 SYGVKD. The CDR3 is 14 residues long. The V end was cut by 3 bases, the J end by 6 bases, with 13 bases between. In DNA form, the CDR3 reads TGTGCCATCAGTGATCCCCTTCGTGTCGATACGCAGTATTTT. Protein product: CAISDPLRVDTQYF.

The sample holds one count of this clone. The chain has TRBV30 and TRBJ1-1; D gene unclear. Germline V gene lookup returns CDR1 GTSNPN and CDR2 SVGIG (reference sequence). The V and J ends lost 2 bases and 2 bases respectively, with 6 bases between them. The CDR3 is 12 residues long. The CDR3 DNA is TGTGCCTGGAGTAGGACTAACACTGAAGCTTTCTTT. As protein: CAWSRTNTEAFF.

The table lists this clone with a count of one. The rearrangement joins TRBV7-2 to TRBJ1-2; D is uncertain. There are 15 residues in the CDR3. V lost 4 bases and J 8 bases, leaving 20 bases between the germline ends. CDR1 SGHTA and CDR2 FQGNSA come from the germline V gene. The CDR3 nucleotides read TGTGCCAGCAGCTCAATTTACTCCCCCTCAGTGGGCTACACCTTC. This gives the protein CASSSIYSPSVGYTF.

The rearrangement joins TRBV6-1 to TRBJ2-3; 7 bases are shared with TRBD2. Germline V gene sequence: CDR1 MNHNS, CDR2 SASEGT. The CDR3 consists of 15 residues. The trim removed 4 bases at V and 4 bases at J, leaving 8 bases unmatched. As DNA, the CDR3 is TGTGCCAGCAGTGGCGCGGGGGATACGGCAGATACGCAGTATTTT. Amino acid sequence: CASSGAGDTADTQYF.

V usage is TRBV11-2 and J usage is TRBJ2-3; 7 nucleotides match TRBD2. Unmatched junction bases numbered 7, after V lost 1 base and J lost 3 bases. The V gene's germline CDR1 is SGHAT and CDR2 FQNNGV. The CDR3 covers 16 residues. The CDR3, as DNA: TGTGCCAGCAGCTTAGGATTAGCGGGTTATACAGATACGCAGTATTTT. Translating gives CASSLGLAGYTDTQYF.

The V call is TRBV6-6, the J call TRBJ2-1; 13 positions agree with TRBD2. Germline V gene lookup returns CDR1 MNHNY and CDR2 SVGAGI (reference sequence). The CDR3 runs 16 residues. The junction had 3 bases not matched to a gene; V was cut back by 0 bases and J by 7 bases. The CDR3 DNA is TGTGCCAGCAGTTACTCTGGACTAGCGGGAGCTAATGAGCAGTTCTTC. Amino acids: CASSYSGLAGANEQFF.

The chain carries TRBV27 and TRBJ2-1; 7 positions match TRBD2. V lost 5 bases and J lost 9; bases outside the gene matches: 16. There are 16 residues in the CDR3. CDR1 MNHEY and CDR2 SMNVEV come from the germline V gene (reference sequence). The CDR3 here is CASSVVTKFGEGEQFF. CDR3 sequence (DNA): TGTGCCAGCAGTGTCGTTACGAAGTTTGGGGAGGGTGAGCAGTTCTTC.

The V gene is TRBV28, the J gene TRBJ2-4; D uncertain. The V and J ends lost 6 bases and 7 bases respectively, with 22 bases between them. The germline V gene encodes CDR1 MDHEN and CDR2 SYDVKM. The CDR3 has 16 residues. This chain's CDR3 is CASRPQDASARNIQYF. The CDR3 nucleotides are TGTGCCAGCAGACCCCAGGATGCTTCTGCCAGGAACATTCAGTACTTC.

The V gene is TRBV6-1, the J gene TRBJ2-1; D call uncertain. The CDR3 runs 16 residues. The germline gives CDR1 MNHNS, CDR2 SASEGT. Trimming pared 2 bases from V and 0 bases from J, leaving 11 bases between. DNA of the CDR3: TGTGCCAGCAGTGAATCTAACTTTCTCTCCTACAATGAGCAGTTCTTC. Residues: CASSESNFLSYNEQFF.

Here the CDR3 reads CSGSSSGNTIYF. CDR3 sequence (DNA): TGCAGCGGGTCGAGCTCTGGAAACACCATATATTTT. V and J are TRBV29-1 and TRBJ1-3; D is unclear. V lost 7 bases, J lost 0 bases, and 7 bases lay in between. The CDR3 sequence is 12 residues long. In germline, CDR1 is SQVTM, CDR2 ANQGSEA.

In its sample, this clone was seen once. The chain combines TRBV29-1 with TRBJ2-5, with no clear D. V was pared by 3 bases and J by 2 bases, with 7 bases between. The length of the CDR3 is 12 residues. Germline loops: CDR1 SQVTM, CDR2 ANQGSEA. The CDR3 DNA is TGCAGCGTTGACCGGTCACAAGAGACCCAGTACTTC. It codes for CSVDRSQETQYF.

The rearrangement links TRBV7-9 to TRBJ1-3, with 9 positions matching TRBD1. V was pared by 5 bases and J by 4 bases, with 6 bases of the junction left unmatched. This CDR3 is 15 amino acids long. CDR1 is SEHNR and CDR2 is FQNEAQ in the germline V gene (reference sequence). The chain's CDR3 is CASSPRTGAGNTIYF. CDR3 DNA sequence: TGTGCCAGCAGCCCCCGGACAGGGGCAGGAAACACCATATATTTT.

V and J are TRBV19 and TRBJ1-5; 8 bases fit TRBD1. V trimming: 4 bases; J trimming: 6 bases; junction bases outside the gene matches: 8. CDR1 is LNHDA, CDR2 SQIVND, per germline (reference sequence). The CDR3 covers 15 residues. CDR3 residues: CASSTPTGGSQPQHF. CDR3 nucleotide sequence: TGTGCCAGTAGTACCCCCACAGGGGGAAGTCAGCCCCAGCATTTT.

This clone showed up just once. V and J are TRBV5-6 and TRBJ2-1, with D possibly matching TRBD1 (6 bases). This CDR3 is 13 amino acids long. Germline assignment: CDR1 SGHDT and CDR2 YYEEEE. Trimming took off 6 bases at V and 4 bases at J, with 11 bases between the two ends. The CDR3 nucleotides read TGTGCCAGCAACCCGACAGGTTACAATGAGCAGTTCTTC. Encoded protein: CASNPTGYNEQFF.

Only one count was recorded for this clone. This chain connects TRBV5-8 to TRBJ1-3, with D unresolved. This CDR3 is 14 amino acids long. Germline CDR1 SGHTS, CDR2 YDEGEE. V dropped 5 bases and J dropped 1 base, with 10 bases sitting between them. The CDR3 protein is CASSEVISGNTIYF. DNA for the CDR3: TGTGCCAGCAGTGAAGTGATATCTGGAAACACCATATATTTT. The whole variable domain, filled in from reference TRBV5-8 and TRBJ1-3, reads EAGVTQSPTHLIKTRGQQATLRCSPISGHTSVYWYQQALGLGLQFLLWYDEGEERNRGNFPPRFSGRQFPNYSSELNVNALELEDSALYLCASSEVISGNTIYFGEGSWLTVV.

This chain uses TRBV7-3 with TRBJ2-1, with TRBD2 as a possible D gene (6 bases). Germline CDR1 is SGHTA and CDR2 is FQGTGA. The CDR3 spans 16 residues. The germline V and J ends were trimmed by 2 bases and 4 bases, with 15 bases remaining between them. CDR3 in amino acids: CASSLEGGIRYNEQFF. In DNA, the CDR3 is TGTGCCAGCAGCTTAGAAGGCGGGATCAGGTACAATGAGCAGTTCTTC.

V gene TRBV4-1 combines with J gene TRBJ2-7, with 11 bases fitting TRBD2. The CDR3 is made up of 17 amino acids. Germline V gene lookup returns CDR1 MGHRA and CDR2 YSYEKL. Trimming at V came to 2 bases and at J to 3 bases, leaving 9 bases not matched to a gene. The CDR3, as DNA: TGCGCCAGCAGCCAAAATTATGGGACTAGCGGATACTACGAGCAGTACTTC. It specifies CASSQNYGTSGYYEQYF.

V gene TRBV6-5 combines with J gene TRBJ2-3; D perhaps matches TRBD2 (6 bases). Trimming removed 5 bases from V and 0 bases from J, with 9 bases in between. CDR3 length equals 14 residues. Germline CDR1 and CDR2: MNHEY and SVGAGI. The CDR3 is CASSQSGSTDTQYF. Written as DNA, the CDR3 is TGTGCCAGCAGTCAGAGCGGGAGCACAGATACGCAGTATTTT.